Detailed here is one T cell receptor (beta chain). Its antigen is unknown. These data belong to a study of cytomegalovirus exposure and HLA in healthy donors. General observations from the study: As a later analysis showed, several of the most significant clusters appeared to be linked to common viral pathogens.

PCR was performed using 60 Vbeta and 13 Jbeta primers. TCRdb's table, derived via immunoSEQ multiplex PCR, lists solely in-frame clones and lacks some. The table lists about 100,000 clones, about 85% of them singletons. This CDR3 contains 15 residues. V shed 5 bases and J shed 4 bases, with 15 bases lying between them. Germline loops: CDR1 PRHDT, CDR2 FYEKMQ (reference sequence). The sequenced material came from PBMCs. The chain couples TRBV13 to TRBJ2-1; the D gene is possibly TRBD1 (6 bases). The TCR sequence derives from a man under 40 in good health and CMV-seronegative. The CDR3 is CASSPARGSYNEQFF. For the CDR3, the DNA is TGTGCCAGCAGCCCCGCCAGGGGTTCTTACAATGAGCAGTTCTTC. Combining the CDR3 with reference TRBV13 and TRBJ2-1 gives the whole variable domain AAGVIQSPRHLIKEKRETATLKCYPIPRHDTVYWYQQGPGQDPQFLISFYEKMQSDKGSIPDRFSAQQFSDYHSELNMSSLELGDSALYFCASSPARGSYNEQFFGPGTRLTVL.